The 28 T cell receptor beta chains in this list originate from one sample, sequenced in a study of CD8+ T cells in alopecia areata. Sequencing templates came from extracted RNA that was reverse transcribed into cDNA. The table came from immunoSEQ multiplex PCR; TCRdb's copy has only in-frame clones and leaves some out. Here the sample spans some 150,000 clones, more than 55% being singletons. Specimen: CD8+ T cells sorted from blood. These receptors all stem from a human donor in good health.

This clone was seen repeatedly, ten times or more. CDR3 amino acids: CASSLAGNSRGQYF. DNA for the CDR3: TGTGCCAGCAGCTTAGCGGGAAATTCAAGAGGGCAGTACTTC. V gene TRBV11-1 combines with J gene TRBJ2-7; D unclear. Trimming cost V 0 bases and J 9 bases, with 15 bases left between them. This CDR3 has 14 residues. Germline assignment: CDR1 SGHAT and CDR2 FQDESV (reference sequence).

For the CDR3, the DNA is TGTGCCAGCAGCCCTGGGGACACCCAGGGGACCCAGTACTTC. It encodes CASSPGDTQGTQYF. The chain joins TRBV7-9 to TRBJ2-5; a possible D gene is TRBD1 (6 bases). CDR1 is SEHNR, CDR2 FQNEAQ, per germline (reference sequence). The CDR3 spans 14 residues. V was clipped by 5 bases and J by 7 bases, with 17 bases between them.

This chain links TRBV5-6 with TRBJ2-7; TRBD1 agrees at 10 bases. J was trimmed by 5 bases and V by 5 bases; bases with no gene match: 10. The CDR3 runs to 15 residues. CDR1 is SGHDT, CDR2 YYEEEE, per germline. The chain's CDR3 is CASRPPGTGVHEQYF. The CDR3 DNA is TGTGCCAGCAGGCCACCCGGGACAGGGGTTCACGAGCAGTACTTC.

The gene calls are TRBV25-1 and TRBJ2-7; tentatively, D is TRBD1 or TRBD2 (6 bases each). The V gene's germline CDR1 is MGHDK and CDR2 SYGVNS. This CDR3 spans 14 amino acids. V was cut by 6 bases and J by 3 bases, with 15 bases left in between. DNA of the CDR3: TGTGCCAGCAGCGCAGGAGGGGGTGGCTACGAGCAGTACTTC. It codes for CASSAGGGGYEQYF.

The V and J genes are TRBV7-8 and TRBJ1-2; the match to TRBD1 covers 8 bases. The V segment lost 1 base and the J segment 5 bases; nucleotides outside the gene matches: 6. This CDR3 has 15 amino acids. Germline V gene lookup returns CDR1 SGHVS and CDR2 FQNEAQ. The CDR3 here is CASSLDTGGWYGYTF. The CDR3 DNA reads as TGTGCCAGCAGCTTAGACACAGGGGGTTGGTATGGCTACACCTTC.

This clone has more than one count but fewer than ten. The J gene is TRBJ2-5, the V gene TRBV7-9; D gene unclear. The CDR3 is 14 residues long. V gave up 0 bases and J gave up 1 base, with 6 bases separating them. Germline CDR1 reads SEHNR; CDR2 reads FQNEAQ (reference sequence). This CDR3 is CASSLAGFQETQYF. CDR3 DNA sequence: TGTGCCAGCAGCTTAGCGGGGTTCCAAGAGACCCAGTACTTC.

This sequence joins TRBV19 and TRBJ1-2, with D unclear. V was cut by 6 bases and J by 5 bases, with 4 bases left in between. Germline loops: CDR1 LNHDA, CDR2 SQIVND (reference sequence). The CDR3 loop spans 10 amino acids. The CDR3 spells CASRGYGYTF. In nucleotides, the CDR3 is TGTGCCAGTAGGGGATATGGCTACACCTTC.

This clone was seen only once. This chain joins TRBV30 and TRBJ2-1, with TRBD1 matching over 7 bases. The trim removed 3 bases at V and 0 bases at J, leaving 5 bases unmatched. The CDR3 loop spans 15 amino acids. Germline V gene lookup returns CDR1 GTSNPN and CDR2 SVGIG (reference sequence). CDR3 nucleotide sequence: TGTGCCTGGAGAGGGGGCAGCAGCTCCTACAATGAGCAGTTCTTC. It translates to CAWRGGSSSYNEQFF.

The chain employs TRBV11-2 and TRBJ2-1, with 12 bases lining up with TRBD2. Germline assignment: CDR1 SGHAT and CDR2 FQNNGV. The J segment lost 7 bases and the V segment lost 5 bases, leaving 6 bases of the junction unmatched. The CDR3 loop spans 15 amino acids. For the CDR3, the DNA is TGTGCCAGCAGCAGTACTAGCGGGAGGCCGAATGAGCAGTTCTTC. This sequence encodes CASSSTSGRPNEQFF.

This clone was seen a handful of times. The chain links TRBV30 to TRBJ2-7, with D perhaps given as TRBD1 or TRBD2 (5 bases each). V lost 5 bases to trimming and J lost 4 bases, with 18 bases between them. The germline gives CDR1 GTSNPN, CDR2 SVGIG (reference sequence). The CDR3 extends over 14 amino acids. CDR3 sequence (DNA): TGTGCCTGGGGTGGGGGTTGGGGCCCTTACGAGCAGTACTTC. Protein product: CAWGGGWGPYEQYF.

The chain recombines TRBV5-4 with TRBJ1-5; the D gene is possibly TRBD1 (5 bases). V lost 4 bases and J lost 5, with 19 bases in between. Germline assignment: CDR1 SGHNT and CDR2 YYREEE (reference sequence). CDR3 size: 16 residues. The DNA for the CDR3 is TGTGCCAGCAGCATTTGGGGGGAACAGGACGATCAGCCCCAGCATTTT. Protein: CASSIWGEQDDQPQHF.

This clone has just a few counts. V is TRBV6-6 and J is TRBJ1-2; D unresolved. Trimming removed 0 bases from V and 5 bases from J, with 7 bases in between. CDR1 and CDR2 from the germline V gene are MNHNY and SVGAGI (reference sequence). The CDR3 extends over 13 amino acids. DNA for the CDR3: TGTGCCAGCAGTTACTCGTTAGCGTATGGCTACACCTTC. Translated: CASSYSLAYGYTF.

This clone was seen a few times. V is TRBV29-1 and J is TRBJ1-2; D is uncertain. CDR3 length: 12 residues. V gave up 6 bases and J gave up 8 bases, with 16 bases separating them. CDR1 and CDR2 (germline): SQVTM, ANQGSEA. The CDR3 spells CSVGENGLGYTF. The DNA for the CDR3 is TGCAGCGTGGGTGAGAACGGGCTCGGCTACACCTTC.

V and J are TRBV19 and TRBJ2-1; D gene ambiguous. Trimming removed 1 base from V and 8 bases from J, with 3 bases in between. This CDR3 spans 11 amino acids. CDR1 and CDR2 (germline): LNHDA, SQIVND (reference sequence). The CDR3 loop reads CASSIADEQFF. In DNA, the CDR3 is TGTGCCAGTAGTATAGCCGATGAGCAGTTCTTC.

Only a few counts were recorded for this clone. The CDR3 nucleotides are TGTGCCAGCAGTGAACGCCGGGACACTTCCTACGAGCAGTACTTC. This translates into CASSERRDTSYEQYF. The chain uses TRBV25-1 and TRBJ2-7; tentative D call: TRBD1 (6 bases). Trimming cost V 2 bases and J 1 base, with 12 bases left between them. CDR3 length: 15 residues. Germline V gene data show CDR1 as MGHDK and CDR2 as SYGVNS.

This clone turned up a few times. This chain uses TRBV29-1 with TRBJ2-3; the match to TRBD2 covers 8 bases. Germline CDR1 SQVTM, CDR2 ANQGSEA. CDR3 size: 15 residues. V shed 0 bases and J 3 bases; nucleotides not matched to a gene: 5. The CDR3 sequence: CSVEESGRGTDTQYF. DNA for the CDR3: TGCAGCGTTGAAGAAAGCGGGAGAGGAACAGATACGCAGTATTTT.

The rearrangement links TRBV5-4 to TRBJ2-7; 7 bases agree with TRBD1. The germline V gene has CDR1 SGHNT and CDR2 YYREEE (reference sequence). Losses at the gene ends were 2 bases for V and 7 bases for J; bases not matched to a gene: 3. The CDR3 is 12 residues long. The DNA of the CDR3 is TGTGCCAGCAGCTTACAGGGGTGGGAGCAGTACTTC. Its translation is CASSLQGWEQYF.

This clone was detected a few times. The chain is built from TRBV5-1 and TRBJ2-7; D call uncertain. Germline values: CDR1 SGHRS, CDR2 YFSETQ. V lost 1 base and J lost 0, with 8 bases in between. The CDR3 runs to 14 residues. CDR3 protein: CASSLWLSSYEQYF. For the CDR3, the DNA is TGCGCCAGCAGCTTGTGGCTATCCTCCTACGAGCAGTACTTC.

The chain uses TRBV6-5 and TRBJ2-3, with 11 bases aligning to TRBD2. The CDR3 has 12 residues. CDR1 is MNHEY and CDR2 is SVGAGI in the germline V gene. In DNA form, the CDR3 reads TGTGCAACTAGCGGGAGTTTGGATACGCAGTATTTT. It is translated as CATSGSLDTQYF.

This clone was seen a few times. J is TRBJ2-5 and V is TRBV11-3; D not resolved. Germline CDR1 SGHNT, CDR2 YENEEA. The CDR3 length is 13 residues. Trimming shortened V by 4 bases and J by 5 bases, and 11 bases separated the two germline ends. The CDR3 here is CASSSGALETQYF. In DNA form, the CDR3 reads TGTGCCAGCAGCTCCGGCGCCCTGGAGACCCAGTACTTC.

J is TRBJ2-4 and V is TRBV6-5; a weak D match, TRBD1 (5 bases). CDR1 and CDR2 (germline): MNHEY, SVGAGI. Trimming left V 2 bases short and J 8 bases short, with 13 bases between. The CDR3 covers 14 residues. Here the CDR3 reads CASSYQGLGDIQYF. CDR3 in DNA: TGTGCCAGCAGTTACCAGGGTTTAGGGGACATTCAGTACTTC.

The rearrangement uses TRBV27 and TRBJ2-7, with 10 bases identical to TRBD2. Losses at the gene ends were 6 bases for V and 7 bases for J; bases not matched to a gene: 15. The germline gives CDR1 MNHEY, CDR2 SMNVEV (reference sequence). This CDR3 has 16 amino acids. The CDR3 DNA sequence: TGTGCCAGCAGCCCAGGGACTCTAGCGGGAGTTTCGGAGCAGTACTTC. This encodes CASSPGTLAGVSEQYF.

This clone was counted a few times. The J gene is TRBJ2-1, the V gene TRBV29-1; 7 bases map to TRBD2. The junction had 6 bases not matched to a gene; V was cut back by 6 bases and J by 1 base. CDR1 SQVTM and CDR2 ANQGSEA come from the germline V gene. The CDR3 covers 14 residues. The chain's CDR3 is CSVPRGVSYNEQFF. The CDR3 region has the DNA TGCAGCGTCCCCCGGGGGGTTTCCTACAATGAGCAGTTCTTC.

The chain combines TRBV27 with TRBJ2-7; D not resolved. Trimming shortened V by 3 bases and J by 1 base, and 10 bases separated the two germline ends. This CDR3 is built from 14 residues. Germline V gene sequence: CDR1 MNHEY, CDR2 SMNVEV (reference sequence). CDR3 DNA: TGTGCCAGCAGTTTTTTGGTCGGATCCTACGAGCAGTACTTC. This translates into CASSFLVGSYEQYF.

V gene TRBV9 combines with J gene TRBJ1-1; 8 bases line up with TRBD1. CDR1 is SGDLS, CDR2 YYNGEE, per germline. This CDR3 is 14 amino acids long. V trimming: 3 bases; J trimming: 1 base; junction bases outside the gene matches: 2. Here the CDR3 reads CASSEGTGNTEAFF. DNA of the CDR3: TGTGCCAGCAGCGAGGGGACAGGGAACACTGAAGCTTTCTTT. The full variable domain, in which reference TRBV9 and TRBJ1-1 provide the parts outside the CDR3, is DSGVTQTPKHLITATGQRVTLRCSPRSGDLSVYWYQQSLDQGLQFLIQYYNGEERAKGNILERFSAQQFPDLHSELNLSSLELGDSALYFCASSEGTGNTEAFFGQGTRLTVV.

The CDR3 bases are TGTGCCAGCAGTTTGCACCGGGACAGGCCGGGCAACGAGCAGTACTTC. Translation gives CASSLHRDRPGNEQYF. The rearrangement joins TRBV28 to TRBJ2-7; 8 bases match TRBD1. The junction had 12 bases not matched to a gene; V was cut back by 3 bases and J by 5 bases. Germline V gene data show CDR1 as MDHEN and CDR2 as SYDVKM. The CDR3 loop spans 16 amino acids.

The chain carries TRBV9 and TRBJ2-5; D gene ambiguous. The germline V gene encodes CDR1 SGDLS and CDR2 YYNGEE. This CDR3 has 11 residues. V gave up 3 bases and J gave up 5 bases, with 5 bases separating them. In nucleotides, the CDR3 is TGTGCCAGCAGCGCGTCGGAGACCCAGTACTTC. Its protein is CASSASETQYF.

This clone was seen more than once but under ten times. This chain joins TRBV30 and TRBJ2-7; possible D gene TRBD1, 5 bases. Germline CDR1 is GTSNPN and CDR2 is SVGIG (reference sequence). With 0 bases removed from V and 3 bases from J, the gap between germline ends came to 9 bases. The CDR3 extends over 13 amino acids. CDR3 sequence: CAWSVGVDYEQYF. For the CDR3, the DNA is TGTGCCTGGAGTGTAGGGGTCGACTACGAGCAGTACTTC. Variable domain in full (rest from reference TRBV30 and TRBJ2-7): SQTIHQWPATLVQPVGSPLSLECTVEGTSNPNLYWYRQAAGRGLQLLFYSVGIGQISSEVPQNLSASRPQDRQFILSSKKLLLSDSGFYLCAWSVGVDYEQYFGPGTRLTVT.